A selection of T cell receptor beta chains follows, all from one sample in a study of shared clonotypes between healthy human individuals. The repertoire was sequenced with immunoSEQ multiplex PCR; TCRdb's copy has only in-frame clones and lacks some. The sample lists some 530,000 clones; 78% were seen once. The material sequenced was PBMCs. The receptors derive from a woman aged 40 to 50 in good health. Some clones in this sample may be carry-over from other donors' samples. Each CDR3 is given with its conserved first and last residue. D genes are given only for firm matches. Not all rows give a size; the values are once, few, many and, for expanded clones, a class.

length	V	size	D	J	DNA	CDR3
16	TRBV2	-	-	TRBJ1-1	TGTGCCAGCAGAGACCCTCAGGGTCTAATGAACACTGAAGCTTTCTTT	CASRDPQGLMNTEAFF
16	TRBV5-4	once	TRBD1	TRBJ1-2	TGTGCCAGCAGCAAAGACAGGGGGCCCCCTAACTATGGCTACACCTTC	CASSKDRGPPNYGYTF
15	TRBV11-3	-	-	TRBJ1-2	TGTGCCAGCAGCTTAAAAGTGGGCTTCAACTATGGCTACACCTTC	CASSLKVGFNYGYTF
14	TRBV7-2	-	TRBD2	TRBJ2-1	TGTGCCAGCAGCTCGGCGGGAGGCTTCAATGAGCAGTTCTTC	CASSSAGGFNEQFF
15	TRBV6-6	-	-	TRBJ2-7	TGTGCCAGCAGTCCGGGTGGAAAGAGGTTCTACGAGCAGTACTTC	CASSPGGKRFYEQYF
13	TRBV19	-	-	TRBJ1-1	TGTGCCAGCACCGAGAGGGGTCGGACTGAAGCTTTCTTT	CASTERGRTEAFF
12	TRBV6-1	-	-	TRBJ1-5	TGTGCCAGCAGTGTGGGCGATCAGCCCCAGCATTTT	CASSVGDQPQHF
15	TRBV6-1	-	TRBD1	TRBJ2-7	TGTGCCAGCATCCCGGACAGGGATAGCTCCTACGAGCAGTACTTC	CASIPDRDSSYEQYF
15	TRBV5-1	-	TRBD2	TRBJ2-5	TGCGCCAGCAGCCTGGGACTAGCGGGAAGGGAGACCCAGTACTTC	CASSLGLAGRETQYF
11	TRBV30	-	-	TRBJ2-5	TGTGCCTGGAGTGTGCGGGAGACCCAGTACTTC	CAWSVRETQYF
14	TRBV2	once	-	TRBJ2-1	TGTGCCAGCAGGCCCGGGACACTCTCAAATGAGCAGTTCTTC	CASRPGTLSNEQFF
15	TRBV4-3	-	-	TRBJ1-1	TGCGCCAGCAGCCAAAGGTGGGGGAGTCGGACTGAAGCTTTCTTT	CASSQRWGSRTEAFF
16	TRBV10-2	-	TRBD1	TRBJ2-7	TGCGCCAGCAGTGGGTGGGACAGGGCCCGCTTTTACGAGCAGTACTTC	CASSGWDRARFYEQYF
13	TRBV30	few	-	TRBJ1-5	TGTGCCTGGAGTGAAGGGGAGGATCAGCCCCAGCATTTT	CAWSEGEDQPQHF
13	TRBV6-5	few	TRBD1	TRBJ2-1	TGTGCCAGCCAGCGGGACAGGGACAATGAGCAGTTCTTC	CASQRDRDNEQFF
16	TRBV28	-	-	TRBJ1-5	TGTGCCAGCAGGGGAGCTTGGGGGGCCCTCAATCAGCCCCAGCATTTT	CASRGAWGALNQPQHF
13	TRBV6-1	-	TRBD1	TRBJ1-2	TGTGCCACTAGACAGGGGGCGGTCTATGGCTACACCTTC	CATRQGAVYGYTF
12	TRBV29-1	-	-	TRBJ1-1	TGCAGCGTTGATGGCAAGGCCACTGAAGCTTTCTTT	CSVDGKATEAFF
15	TRBV21-1	-	-	TRBJ2-7	TGTGCCATATCCGTGGGCCGGGACAGCTCCTACGAGCAGTACTTC	CAISVGRDSSYEQYF